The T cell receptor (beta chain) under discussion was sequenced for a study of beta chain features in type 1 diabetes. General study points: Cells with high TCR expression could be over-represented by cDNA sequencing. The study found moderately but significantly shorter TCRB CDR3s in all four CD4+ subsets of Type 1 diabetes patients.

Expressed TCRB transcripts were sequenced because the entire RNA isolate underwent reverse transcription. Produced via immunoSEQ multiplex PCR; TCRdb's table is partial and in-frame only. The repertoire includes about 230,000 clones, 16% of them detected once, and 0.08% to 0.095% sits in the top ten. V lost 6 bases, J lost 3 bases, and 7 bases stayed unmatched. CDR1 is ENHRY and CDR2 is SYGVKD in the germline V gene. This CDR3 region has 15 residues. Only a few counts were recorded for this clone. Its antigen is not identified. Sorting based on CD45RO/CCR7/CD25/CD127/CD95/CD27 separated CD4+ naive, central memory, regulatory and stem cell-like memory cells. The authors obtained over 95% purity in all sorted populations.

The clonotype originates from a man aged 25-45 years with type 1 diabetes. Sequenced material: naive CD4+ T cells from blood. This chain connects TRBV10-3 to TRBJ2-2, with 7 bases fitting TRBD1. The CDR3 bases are TGTGCCATCAGCCCGGGACAGCCAGACACCGGGGAGCTGTTTTTT. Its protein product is CAISPGQPDTGELFF.